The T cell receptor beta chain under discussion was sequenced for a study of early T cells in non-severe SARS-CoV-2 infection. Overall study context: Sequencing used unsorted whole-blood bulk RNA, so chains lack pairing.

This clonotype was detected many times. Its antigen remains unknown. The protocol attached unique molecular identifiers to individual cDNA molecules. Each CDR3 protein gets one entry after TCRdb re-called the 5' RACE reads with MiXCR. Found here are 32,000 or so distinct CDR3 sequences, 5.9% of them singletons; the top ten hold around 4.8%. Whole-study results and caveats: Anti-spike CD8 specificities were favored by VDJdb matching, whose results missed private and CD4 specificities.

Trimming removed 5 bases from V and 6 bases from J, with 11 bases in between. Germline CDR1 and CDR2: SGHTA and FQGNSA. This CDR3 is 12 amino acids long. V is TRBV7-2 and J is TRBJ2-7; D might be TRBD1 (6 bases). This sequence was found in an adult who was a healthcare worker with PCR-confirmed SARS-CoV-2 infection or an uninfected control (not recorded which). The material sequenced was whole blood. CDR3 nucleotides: TGTGCCAGCAGCCACCCAGGGGTCGAGCAGTACTTC. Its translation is CASSHPGVEQYF.